This T cell receptor (beta chain) derives from a study of radiotherapy plus CTLA-4 blockade in lung cancer (dated by TCRdb to the late 2010s). Turning to the overall study: Among the enrolled patients, roughly 17% had an objective response, and approximately 33% reached disease control. Study-wide findings and limitations: Increased serum interferon-beta after radiation, together with early dynamic changes in blood T cell clones, were reported to be the strongest predictors of response. After treatment with radiotherapy and ipilimumab, TCR clones that came from tumors expanded in the peripheral blood.

Counted from cysteine to phenylalanine, this CDR3 has 13 amino acids. The DNA shown is the 39-base CDR3, in frame from base 1. The germline V gene gives CDR1 as SNHLY and CDR2 as FYNNEI. The trim is 6 bases for V and 1 base for J, with a gap of 9 bases between the germline ends. This clone appeared a single time. It lacks a known antigen. No much larger clone exists at a distance of one base, and base qualities are not known. The study evaluated CTLA-4 blockade (ipilimumab) given together with focal radiation therapy in patients who had chemo-refractory metastatic non-small-cell lung cancer. The library relied on the immunoSEQ multiplex PCR assay. TCRdb took this table from immuneACCESS and kept in-frame rearrangements with V and J called. Such tables lack part of the clones; where checked against another copy, unresolved V genes explain under half of the gap, and the rest is unexplained. The sample table contains about 98,000 clones; only one count was recorded for 82% of them. The ten largest clones represent 3.4% of the sample.

The sequencing here drew on peripheral blood, taken from a patient treated with radiotherapy plus ipilimumab. The source is a human donor with non-small cell lung cancer who had a partial response to radiotherapy plus ipilimumab. The chain is assembled from TRBV2 and TRBJ1-1, with a tentative D gene TRBD1 over 6 matching bases. The DNA reads TGTGCCAGCAGCCTGACAGGGAACACTGAAGCTTTCTTT. This gives the protein CASSLTGNTEAFF.